This paragraph covers one T cell receptor beta chain sequence. The study ran its PCR with 60 Vbeta and 13 Jbeta primers. Assay: immunoSEQ multiplex PCR; the TCRdb copy retains only in-frame clones and omits some. Of about 160,000 clones detected, roughly 70% appear once; the ten largest clones hold roughly 3%. The V and J ends lost 3 bases and 7 bases, in that order; junction bases with no gene match: 8. The CDR3 sequence is 14 residues long. CDR1 is LGHNA, CDR2 YNFKEQ, per germline. The source of the sample is a study of cytomegalovirus exposure and HLA in healthy donors. The receptor comes from a woman between 45 and 65 years old in good health and CMV-seropositive. Source material: PBMCs. The chain employs TRBV4-2 and TRBJ1-2; TRBD1 matches at 7 bases. CDR3 DNA: TGTGCCAGCAGCCACTCCGAGACAGGGTCTGGCTACACCTTC. Encoded protein: CASSHSETGSGYTF.